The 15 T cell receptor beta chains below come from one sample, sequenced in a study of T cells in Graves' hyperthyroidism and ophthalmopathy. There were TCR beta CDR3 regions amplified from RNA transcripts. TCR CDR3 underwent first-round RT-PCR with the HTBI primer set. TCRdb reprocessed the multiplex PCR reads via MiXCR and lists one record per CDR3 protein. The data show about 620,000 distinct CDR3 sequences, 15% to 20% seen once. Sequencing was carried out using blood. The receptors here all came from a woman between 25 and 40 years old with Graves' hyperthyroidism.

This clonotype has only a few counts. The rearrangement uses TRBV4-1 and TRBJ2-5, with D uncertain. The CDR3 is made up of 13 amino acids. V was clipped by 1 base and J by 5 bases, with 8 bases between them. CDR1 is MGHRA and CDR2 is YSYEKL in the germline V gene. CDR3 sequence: CASSQAAIETQYF. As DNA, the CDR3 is TGCGCCAGCAGCCAAGCTGCCATCGAGACCCAGTACTTC.

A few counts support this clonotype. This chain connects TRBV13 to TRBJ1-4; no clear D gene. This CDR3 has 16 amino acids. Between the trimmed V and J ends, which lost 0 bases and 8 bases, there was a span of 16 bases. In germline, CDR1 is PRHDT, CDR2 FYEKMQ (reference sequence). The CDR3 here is CASSLGTQGTKEKLFF. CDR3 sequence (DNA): TGTGCCAGCAGCTTAGGAACACAAGGCACAAAGGAAAAACTGTTTTTT. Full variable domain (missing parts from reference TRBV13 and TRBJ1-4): AAGVIQSPRHLIKEKRETATLKCYPIPRHDTVYWYQQGPGQDPQFLISFYEKMQSDKGSIPDRFSAQQFSDYHSELNMSSLELGDSALYFCASSLGTQGTKEKLFFGSGTQLSVL.

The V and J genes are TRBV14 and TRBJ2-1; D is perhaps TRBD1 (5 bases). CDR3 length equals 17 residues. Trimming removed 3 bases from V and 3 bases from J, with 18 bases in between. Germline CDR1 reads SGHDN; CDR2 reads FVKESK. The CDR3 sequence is CASSQGIQGPFYNEQFF. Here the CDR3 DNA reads TGTGCCAGCAGCCAGGGAATTCAGGGCCCCTTCTACAATGAGCAGTTCTTC.

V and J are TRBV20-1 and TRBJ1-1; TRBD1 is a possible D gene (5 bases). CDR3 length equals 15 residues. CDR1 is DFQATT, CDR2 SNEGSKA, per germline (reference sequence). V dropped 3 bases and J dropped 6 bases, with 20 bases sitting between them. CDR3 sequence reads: CSARGDPVRDPEAFF. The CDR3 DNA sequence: TGCAGTGCTAGGGGGGACCCCGTGCGTGACCCTGAAGCTTTCTTT.

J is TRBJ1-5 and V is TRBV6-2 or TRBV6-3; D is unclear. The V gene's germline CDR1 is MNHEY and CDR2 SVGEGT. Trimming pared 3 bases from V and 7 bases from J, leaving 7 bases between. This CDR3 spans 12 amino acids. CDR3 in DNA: TGTGCCAGCAGTTATTTTCTCCAGCCCCAGCATTTT. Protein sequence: CASSYFLQPQHF.

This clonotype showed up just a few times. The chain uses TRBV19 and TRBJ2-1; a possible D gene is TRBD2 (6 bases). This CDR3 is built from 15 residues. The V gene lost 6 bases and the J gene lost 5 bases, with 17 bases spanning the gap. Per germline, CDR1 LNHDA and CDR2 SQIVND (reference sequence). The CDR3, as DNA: TGTGCCAGTAGCTTGGGACTCTCTCGGCACAATGAGCAGTTCTTC. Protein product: CASSLGLSRHNEQFF.

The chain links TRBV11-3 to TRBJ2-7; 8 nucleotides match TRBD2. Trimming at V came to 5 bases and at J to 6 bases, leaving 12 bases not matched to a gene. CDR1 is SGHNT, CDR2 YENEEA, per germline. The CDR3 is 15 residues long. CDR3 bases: TGTGCCAGCAGCCTGGGAGCGGGAGCCGGGTCCGAGCAGTACTTC. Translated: CASSLGAGAGSEQYF.

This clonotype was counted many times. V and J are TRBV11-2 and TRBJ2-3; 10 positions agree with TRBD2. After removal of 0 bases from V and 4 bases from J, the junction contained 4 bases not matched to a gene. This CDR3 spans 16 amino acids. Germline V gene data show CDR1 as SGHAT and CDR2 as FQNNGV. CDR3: CASSLDSSGSPDTQYF. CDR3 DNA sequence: TGTGCCAGCAGCTTAGACTCTAGCGGGAGCCCAGATACGCAGTATTTT.

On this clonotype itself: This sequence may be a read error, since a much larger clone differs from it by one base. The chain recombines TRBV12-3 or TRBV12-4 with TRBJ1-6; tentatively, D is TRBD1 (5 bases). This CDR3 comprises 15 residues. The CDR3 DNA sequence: TGTGCCAGCAGTTTTAATTCAGGGTCGGGGTCACCCTTCCACTTT. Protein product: CASSFNSGSGSPFHF.

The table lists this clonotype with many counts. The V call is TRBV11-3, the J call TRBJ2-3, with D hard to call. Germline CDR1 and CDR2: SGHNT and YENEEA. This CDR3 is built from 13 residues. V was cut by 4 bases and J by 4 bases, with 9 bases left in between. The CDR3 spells CASSSDEADTQYF. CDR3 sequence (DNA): TGTGCCAGCAGCTCGGACGAGGCAGATACGCAGTATTTT.

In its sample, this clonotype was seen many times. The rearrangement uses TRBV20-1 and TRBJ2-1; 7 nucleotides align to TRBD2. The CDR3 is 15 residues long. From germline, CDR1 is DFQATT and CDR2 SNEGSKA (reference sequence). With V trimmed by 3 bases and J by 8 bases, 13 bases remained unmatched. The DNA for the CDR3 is TGCAGTGCTAGGGATCGAGCGGGACTGGTCTATGAGCAGTTCTTC. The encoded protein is CSARDRAGLVYEQFF.

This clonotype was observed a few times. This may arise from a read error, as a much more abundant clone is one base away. CDR3 amino acids: CASSLSSGLGTEAFF. The DNA for the CDR3 is TGTGCCAGCAGTTTAAGCTCAGGGTTGGGCACTGAAGCTTTCTTT. The V gene is TRBV27, the J gene TRBJ1-1, with TRBD1 as a possible D gene (5 bases). Germline V gene data show CDR1 as MNHEY and CDR2 as SMNVEV (reference sequence). V was shortened by 2 bases and J by 4 bases, with 14 bases between the two germline ends. The CDR3 is 15 amino acids.

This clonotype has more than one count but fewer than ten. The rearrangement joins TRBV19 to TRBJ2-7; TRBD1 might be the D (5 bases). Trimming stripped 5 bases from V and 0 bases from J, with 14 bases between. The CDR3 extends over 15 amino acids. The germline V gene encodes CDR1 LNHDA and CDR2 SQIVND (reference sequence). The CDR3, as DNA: TGTGCCAGTAGTGGGGCGCTCAGGGCCTCCTACGAGCAGTACTTC. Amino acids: CASSGALRASYEQYF.

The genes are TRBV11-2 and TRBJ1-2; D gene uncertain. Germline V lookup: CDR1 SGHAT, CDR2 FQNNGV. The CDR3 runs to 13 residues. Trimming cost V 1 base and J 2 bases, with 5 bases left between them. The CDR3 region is CASSLVTNYGYTF. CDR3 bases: TGTGCCAGCAGCTTAGTGACGAACTATGGCTACACCTTC.

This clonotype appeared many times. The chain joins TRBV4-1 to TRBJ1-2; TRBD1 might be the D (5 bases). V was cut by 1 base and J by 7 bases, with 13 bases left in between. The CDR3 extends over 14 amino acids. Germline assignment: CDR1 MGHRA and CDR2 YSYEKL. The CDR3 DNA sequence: TGCGCCAGCAGCCAAGTTGCAGGGACTGGTGGCTACACCTTC. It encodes CASSQVAGTGGYTF.